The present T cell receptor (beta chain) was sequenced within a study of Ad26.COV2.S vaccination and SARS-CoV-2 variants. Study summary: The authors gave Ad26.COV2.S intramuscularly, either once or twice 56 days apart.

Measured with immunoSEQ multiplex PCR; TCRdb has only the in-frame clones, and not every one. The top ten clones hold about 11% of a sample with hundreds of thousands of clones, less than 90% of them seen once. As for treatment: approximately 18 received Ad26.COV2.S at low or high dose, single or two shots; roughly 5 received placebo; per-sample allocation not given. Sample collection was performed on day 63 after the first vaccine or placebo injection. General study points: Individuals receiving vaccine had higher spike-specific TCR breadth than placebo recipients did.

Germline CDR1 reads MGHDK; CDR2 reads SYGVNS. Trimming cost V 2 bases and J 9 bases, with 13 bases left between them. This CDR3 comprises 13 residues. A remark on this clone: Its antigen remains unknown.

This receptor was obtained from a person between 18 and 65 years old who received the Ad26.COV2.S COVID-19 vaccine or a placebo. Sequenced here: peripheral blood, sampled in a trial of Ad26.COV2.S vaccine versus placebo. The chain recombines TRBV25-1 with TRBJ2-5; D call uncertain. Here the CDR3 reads CASSEGVAEAQYF. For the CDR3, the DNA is TGTGCCAGCAGTGAAGGGGTCGCTGAGGCCCAGTACTTC.